The rows below give T cell receptor beta chains drawn from one sample of a study of a mutant IDH1 vaccine in newly diagnosed glioma. The method was immunoSEQ multiplex PCR; TCRdb's version includes in-frame clones alone and lacks a portion of them. Here the sample spans about 83,000 clones, approximately 80% being singletons. Antigen specificity for these receptors is unknown. Specimen: PBMCs, collected from a glioma patient whose treatment included an IDH1 peptide vaccine. The receptors shown here come from a man aged 35-49 years with glioma. The CDR3 runs from the conserved cysteine through the conserved F or W. A D gene is named only where the DNA matches it firmly. Not all rows give a size; the values are once, few, many and, for expanded clones, a class.

TRBJ2-3,many,TRBD2,TRBV6-4,CASSHSGDKDTQYF,TGTGCCAGCAGTCATAGCGGGGATAAAGATACGCAGTATTTT
TRBJ1-2,NA,TRBD1,TRBV25-1,CASSGTGGFYGYTF,TGTGCCAGCAGTGGGACAGGGGGCTTCTATGGCTACACCTTC
TRBJ1-4,NA,NA,TRBV7-9,CASSEGSRVNEKLFF,TGTGCCAGCAGCGAAGGGTCCAGGGTTAATGAAAAACTGTTTTTT
TRBJ2-5,NA,NA,TRBV7-7,CASSLGGVYQETQYF,TGTGCTAGCAGCTTAGGAGGGGTGTACCAAGAGACCCAGTACTTC
TRBJ2-1,NA,TRBD2,TRBV29-1,CSVSGVGGNEQFF,TGCAGCGTTAGCGGGGTGGGTGGGAATGAGCAGTTCTTC
TRBJ2-7,NA,TRBD1,TRBV7-8,CASSLATGAGQYF,TGTGCCAGCAGCTTAGCGACAGGGGCGGGGCAGTACTTC
TRBJ2-3,once,TRBD2,TRBV28,CASSREGRATDTQYF,TGTGCCAGCAGCCGGGAGGGTCGCGCGACAGATACGCAGTATTTT
TRBJ1-3,few,NA,TRBV5-1,CASSLDRWGNTIYF,TGCGCCAGCAGCTTGGATAGGTGGGGAAACACCATATATTTT
TRBJ2-7,NA,TRBD1,TRBV10-3,CAISGDRGPPYEQYF,TGTGCCATCAGTGGGGACAGGGGGCCTCCCTACGAGCAGTACTTC
TRBJ2-1,NA,NA,TRBV7-8,CASSQSRAARDEQFF,TGTGCCAGCAGCCAGAGTAGGGCCGCTCGGGATGAGCAGTTCTTC
TRBJ1-2,NA,NA,TRBV19,CASSRGGFGYTF,TGTGCCAGTAGTAGGGGGGGTTTTGGCTACACCTTC
TRBJ1-5,NA,TRBD1,TRBV19,CASTRDRKNQPQHF,TGTGCCAGTACGAGGGACAGAAAAAATCAGCCCCAGCATTTT
TRBJ2-7,NA,NA,TRBV7-2,CASRNSGRNEQYF,TGTGCCAGCAGAAACTCCGGTCGGAACGAGCAGTACTTC
TRBJ2-5,NA,NA,TRBV7-2,CASSPRVGSQETQYF,TGTGCCAGCAGCCCCCGAGTGGGCTCCCAAGAGACCCAGTACTTC
TRBJ2-7,once,NA,TRBV5-1,CASSTGTKGGEQYF,TGCGCCAGCAGCACCGGGACAAAGGGGGGCGAGCAGTACTTC
TRBJ2-2,NA,NA,TRBV7-8,CASSLDGGSGELFF,TGTGCCAGCAGCTTAGATGGGGGGTCCGGGGAGCTGTTTTTT
TRBJ1-1,NA,NA,TRBV4-3,CASSQDGTAEAFF,TGCGCCAGCAGCCAAGATGGCACGGCTGAAGCTTTCTTT
TRBJ2-5,NA,NA,TRBV5-1,CASSTGRLQETQYF,TGCGCCAGCAGCACGGGACGGCTCCAAGAGACCCAGTACTTC
TRBJ1-5,few,TRBD1,TRBV6-1,CASSEPGQGGQPQHF,TGTGCCAGCAGCGAACCAGGACAGGGCGGTCAGCCCCAGCATTTT
TRBJ2-7,NA,NA,TRBV5-1,CASSPSRQGGSYEQYF,TGCGCCAGCAGCCCCTCGCGACAGGGAGGGTCCTACGAGCAGTACTTC
TRBJ2-7,once,TRBD1,TRBV30,CAWGQARYEQYF,TGTGCCTGGGGACAGGCGCGCTACGAGCAGTACTTC
TRBJ2-7,NA,NA,TRBV19,CASSLRDTSYEQYF,TGTGCCAGTAGCCTCCGGGACACATCCTACGAGCAGTACTTC
TRBJ2-5,NA,NA,TRBV5-1,CASSLDGSGETQYF,TGCGCCAGCAGCTTGGATGGGTCCGGGGAGACCCAGTACTTC
TRBJ1-2,NA,NA,TRBV7-2,CASSFRNPNYGYTF,TGTGCCAGCAGTTTCCGAAATCCCAACTATGGCTACACCTTC
TRBJ2-1,NA,NA,TRBV21-1,CASSIPRLAGGQVSEQFF,TGTGCCAGCAGCATCCCCCGACTAGCGGGGGGGCAGGTGAGTGAGCAGTTCTTC
TRBJ2-2,NA,TRBD2,TRBV4-3,CASSQDSLAGGQTNTGELFF,TGCGCCAGCAGCCAAGATTCCCTAGCGGGGGGCCAAACGAACACCGGGGAGCTGTTTTTT
TRBJ1-2,NA,NA,TRBV7-9,CASSLAQGNYGYTF,TGTGCCAGCAGCTTAGCGCAGGGGAACTATGGCTACACCTTC
TRBJ2-7,NA,NA,TRBV27,CASSLSQGGEQYF,TGTGCCAGCAGTTTGTCGCAGGGTGGCGAGCAGTACTTC
TRBJ1-2,once,TRBD1,TRBV15,CATSRDFHTGEDGYTF,TGTGCCACCAGCAGAGATTTTCACACAGGGGAGGATGGCTACACCTTC
TRBJ1-1,NA,NA,TRBV5-4,CASSLYAMNTEAFF,TGTGCCAGCAGCTTATACGCAATGAACACTGAAGCTTTCTTT
TRBJ2-2,NA,NA,TRBV5-1,CASSLEAYTGELFF,TGCGCCAGCAGCTTGGAGGCCTACACCGGGGAGCTGTTTTTT
TRBJ2-2,NA,NA,TRBV28,CATKRSPGTGELFF,TGTGCCACCAAACGCTCCCCGGGCACCGGGGAGCTGTTTTTT
TRBJ1-1,NA,NA,TRBV27,CASTVGGRNTEAFF,TGTGCCAGTACGGTCGGGGGTCGGAACACTGAAGCTTTCTTT
TRBJ2-5,NA,TRBD1,TRBV7-6,CASSPRGLETQYF,TGTGCCAGCAGCCCCAGGGGGCTTGAGACCCAGTACTTC
TRBJ2-7,NA,TRBD1,TRBV5-4,CASSQGQGRLEQYF,TGTGCCAGCAGCCAGGGACAGGGGAGGCTCGAGCAGTACTTC
TRBJ2-5,NA,NA,TRBV5-5,CASSFRRGETQYF,TGTGCCAGCAGCTTTAGGAGGGGCGAGACCCAGTACTTC
TRBJ1-1,NA,TRBD1,TRBV28,CASSLRQGSTEAFF,TGTGCCAGCAGTCTCCGACAGGGGTCCACTGAAGCTTTCTTT
TRBJ2-1,NA,NA,TRBV4-3,CASSQDERGGRNEQFF,TGCGCCAGCAGCCAAGACGAGAGGGGGGGCCGAAATGAGCAGTTCTTC
TRBJ2-7,NA,NA,TRBV7-9,CASSPAGGSYEQYF,TGTGCCAGCAGCCCAGCAGGGGGGTCCTACGAGCAGTACTTC
TRBJ1-2,NA,NA,TRBV2,CASSLVTGYGYTF,TGTGCCAGCAGTCTAGTGACTGGCTATGGCTACACCTTC
TRBJ2-3,once,TRBD2,TRBV6-5,CASSPTAGEDTQYF,TGTGCCAGCAGCCCCACCGCGGGAGAGGATACGCAGTATTTT
TRBJ1-4,NA,NA,TRBV25-1,CASSEKASGGGKLFF,TGTGCCAGCAGTGAAAAGGCATCGGGGGGTGGAAAACTGTTTTTT
TRBJ1-6,few,TRBD1,TRBV14,CASSLGQGWYSPLHF,TGTGCCAGCAGCCTTGGACAGGGGTGGTATTCACCCCTCCACTTT
TRBJ1-1,NA,NA,TRBV6-1,CASSVHRNTEAFF,TGTGCCAGCAGTGTACACAGGAACACTGAAGCTTTCTTT
TRBJ2-7,NA,TRBD2,TRBV5-1,CASSLVGTSNFYEQYF,TGCGCCAGCAGCTTGGTCGGGACTAGCAACTTCTACGAGCAGTACTTC
TRBJ1-4,NA,NA,TRBV7-9,CASSPSGGPNEKLFF,TGTGCCAGCAGCCCCAGTGGGGGCCCTAATGAAAAACTGTTTTTT